These 25 T cell receptor beta chains came from one sample sequenced in a study of identical twins. TCRdb passed the 5' RACE reads through MiXCR, listing each CDR3 protein once. Of 700,000 or so distinct CDR3 sequences detected, 21% appear once; the ten largest clones hold around 4.5%. These data were likewise used in another study, on T cells expressing NK-cell markers.

Sequenced: PBMCs. All receptors come from a young woman in good health.

This chain uses TRBV5-6 with TRBJ2-5; TRBD2 matches at 11 bases. V lost 2 bases and J lost 0; bases outside the gene matches: 6. The CDR3 has 17 residues. Germline CDR1 SGHDT, CDR2 YYEEEE. The CDR3 loop is CASSLRLAGTYQETQYF. In DNA form, the CDR3 reads TGTGCCAGCAGCTTAAGACTAGCGGGGACGTACCAAGAGACCCAGTACTTC.

This clonotype was recorded once. This chain uses TRBV28 with TRBJ2-6, with TRBD2 identical over 8 bases. The junction had 10 bases not matched to a gene; V was cut back by 6 bases and J by 0 bases. From germline, CDR1 is MDHEN and CDR2 SYDVKM. There are 18 residues in the CDR3. CDR3 DNA sequence: TGTGCCAGCAGAACGCGGCTAGCGGGCAACTCTGGGGCCAACGTCCTGACTTTC. Translation gives CASRTRLAGNSGANVLTF.

This clonotype was counted ten times or more. The V and J genes are TRBV11-1 and TRBJ2-3, with D tentatively TRBD2 (5 bases). Deletions cut 3 bases from V and 2 bases from J, with 9 bases between. This CDR3 comprises 14 residues. Germline V gene data show CDR1 as SGHAT and CDR2 as FQDESV (reference sequence). The CDR3 DNA reads TGTGCCAGCAGCTTGAGGGAACACACAGATACGCAGTATTTT. Translation gives CASSLREHTDTQYF.

The chain combines TRBV13 with TRBJ2-5; 13 nucleotides match TRBD2. The germline V gene encodes CDR1 PRHDT and CDR2 FYEKMQ (reference sequence). V dropped 4 bases and J dropped 4; count of bases not matched to a gene: 6. CDR3 length: 16 amino acids. The CDR3 DNA is TGTGCCAGCAGCTACGGGACTAGCGGGGAAGGAGAGACCCAGTACTTC. It is translated as CASSYGTSGEGETQYF.

This clonotype showed up just a few times. The chain uses TRBV20-1 and TRBJ2-1; no clear D. CDR3 size: 14 residues. Germline V CDR1 and CDR2: DFQATT, SNEGSKA (reference sequence). Trimming cost V 3 bases and J 4 bases, with 13 bases left between them. The CDR3 protein is CSARGPAPYNEQFF. CDR3 DNA: TGCAGTGCTAGGGGCCCAGCGCCGTACAATGAGCAGTTCTTC.

Ten or more counts support this clonotype. V is TRBV20-1 and J is TRBJ2-6; either TRBD1 or TRBD2 may supply D (5 bases each). CDR1 DFQATT and CDR2 SNEGSKA come from the germline V gene (reference sequence). The CDR3 runs to 14 residues. V lost 6 bases, J lost 0 bases, and 9 bases lay in between. CDR3 sequence: CSAWDVSGANVLTF. The CDR3 coding sequence is TGCAGTGCCTGGGACGTCTCTGGGGCCAACGTCCTGACTTTC.

The CDR3 DNA reads TGTGCCAGCTCACCGGACGGACTATTCGAGGGAAAACTGTTTTTT. Encoded protein: CASSPDGLFEGKLFF. V gene TRBV18 combines with J gene TRBJ1-4; D is uncertain. The CDR3 is 15 amino acids. The germline V gene has CDR1 KGHSH and CDR2 LQKENI. V lost 3 bases and J lost 10, with 18 bases in between.

This clonotype has ten or more counts. V usage is TRBV20-1 and J usage is TRBJ1-2; tentative D call: TRBD1 (5 bases). V lost 6 bases and J lost 2, with 10 bases in between. Germline CDR1 is DFQATT and CDR2 is SNEGSKA (reference sequence). The CDR3 consists of 12 residues. DNA for the CDR3: TGCAGTGCGGGACGGATGAACTATGGCTACACCTTC. Its translation is CSAGRMNYGYTF.

The CDR3 reads CASSSRKGGDEQFF. CDR3 bases: TGTGCCAGCAGCTCGAGGAAAGGGGGCGATGAGCAGTTCTTC. V and J are TRBV11-2 and TRBJ2-1; 7 nucleotides align to TRBD1. V was clipped by 4 bases and J by 8 bases; unmatched bases: 8. The CDR3 has 14 residues. Germline V lookup: CDR1 SGHAT, CDR2 FQNNGV.

To note about this clonotype: One junction end does not reproduce the germline sequence, and a read error may be involved. CDR3 amino acids: CSAGITGAEAFF. The CDR3 nucleotides read TGCAGTGCCGGGATTACAGGGGCTGAGGCTTTCTTT. This sequence joins TRBV20-1 and TRBJ1-1, with 7 bases identical to TRBD1. The CDR3 totals 12 residues. From germline, CDR1 is DFQATT and CDR2 SNEGSKA (reference sequence).

Many counts were recorded for this clonotype. The chain employs TRBV11-2 and TRBJ2-5; no reliable D call. The CDR3 length is 13 residues. V lost 6 bases to trimming and J lost 3 bases, with 11 bases between them. Per the germline V gene, CDR1 is SGHAT and CDR2 is FQNNGV. CDR3 region: CASSRGVKETQYF. The DNA for the CDR3 is TGTGCCAGCAGTCGTGGGGTGAAAGAGACCCAGTACTTC.

This clonotype showed up many times. The rearrangement joins TRBV12-3 or TRBV12-4 to TRBJ1-2; possible D gene TRBD1, 6 bases. The V end lost 6 bases, the J end lost 8 bases, and 13 bases lay between the germline ends. The CDR3 totals 12 residues. CDR3 nucleotide sequence: TGTGCCAGCAGCTTCGGGGGGCACGGCTACACCTTC. It encodes CASSFGGHGYTF.

The gene calls are TRBV5-1 and TRBJ2-3; maybe TRBD1 (5 bases). Germline CDR1 reads SGHRS; CDR2 reads YFSETQ. The CDR3 sequence is 14 residues long. V lost 4 bases and J lost 2, with 11 bases in between. The CDR3 region is CASSPTAPTDTQYF. The DNA for the CDR3 is TGCGCCAGCAGCCCGACAGCTCCCACAGATACGCAGTATTTT.

This sequence joins TRBV6-2 or TRBV6-3 and TRBJ2-7; tentatively, D is TRBD2 (5 bases). This CDR3 is built from 17 residues. Per germline, CDR1 MNHEY and CDR2 SVGEGT. V lost 5 bases to trimming and J lost 6 bases, with 26 bases between them. The CDR3, as DNA: TGTGCCAGCAGTCTACTCGGACTTGCCGTCTCAGAATCCGAGCAGTACTTC. Its translation: CASSLLGLAVSESEQYF.

The J gene is TRBJ2-4, the V gene TRBV20-1; D call uncertain. CDR3 length equals 11 residues. V dropped 6 bases and J dropped 8 bases, with 11 bases sitting between them. Germline V gene sequence: CDR1 DFQATT, CDR2 SNEGSKA (reference sequence). The CDR3 protein is CSAVVRDIQYF. CDR3 DNA sequence: TGCAGTGCCGTGGTTAGGGACATTCAGTACTTC.

This clonotype was detected a few times. The chain couples TRBV5-6 to TRBJ1-2, with TRBD1 as a possible D gene (6 bases). Germline V gene sequence: CDR1 SGHDT, CDR2 YYEEEE. This CDR3 has 15 residues. The V gene lost 4 bases and the J gene lost 4 bases, with 17 bases spanning the gap. The CDR3 protein is CASSLNGGAPYGYTF. The DNA of the CDR3 is TGTGCCAGCAGCCTTAATGGGGGCGCCCCCTATGGCTACACCTTC.

The V and J genes are TRBV5-1 and TRBJ2-3, with a weak D call TRBD1 (6 bases). Germline CDR1 SGHRS, CDR2 YFSETQ. CDR3 length: 15 residues. Trimming removed 5 bases at V and 1 base at J, with 14 bases between. The CDR3 reads CASRYQGYGTDTQYF. As DNA, the CDR3 is TGCGCCAGCAGGTACCAGGGGTACGGCACAGATACGCAGTATTTT.

V is TRBV6-5 and J is TRBJ2-3, with 15 bases aligning to TRBD2. After removal of 4 bases from V and 5 bases from J, the junction contained 4 bases not matched to a gene. This CDR3 has 16 residues. CDR1 is MNHEY, CDR2 SVGAGI, per germline. The CDR3 DNA reads as TGTGCCAGCAGTTTCGGACTAGCGGGGGGGGTAGATACGCAGTATTTT. This gives the protein CASSFGLAGGVDTQYF.

J is TRBJ2-1 and V is TRBV15; the match to TRBD2 covers 12 bases. Germline V gene lookup returns CDR1 LNHNV and CDR2 YYDKDF (reference sequence). This CDR3 has 18 amino acids. V shed 0 bases and J 7 bases; nucleotides not matched to a gene: 10. CDR3 sequence: CATSRERVTSGSLNEQFF. Here the CDR3 DNA reads TGTGCCACCAGCAGAGAAAGGGTGACTAGCGGGAGTCTAAATGAGCAGTTCTTC.

This clonotype has more than one count but fewer than ten. The chain links TRBV6-1 to TRBJ2-7; 12 bases are a match to TRBD2. With V trimmed by 6 bases and J by 1 base, 4 bases remained unmatched. The CDR3 totals 15 residues. Looked up from germline, CDR1 is MNHNS and CDR2 is SASEGT. The CDR3 reads CASRVGLAGSYEQYF. CDR3 nucleotides: TGTGCCAGCAGGGTAGGACTAGCGGGATCCTACGAGCAGTACTTC.

The chain couples TRBV7-2 to TRBJ1-5; TRBD1 is a possible D gene (5 bases). Germline lookup yields CDR1 SGHTA and CDR2 FQGNSA. The CDR3 runs 15 residues. V dropped 0 bases and J dropped 4 bases, with 10 bases sitting between them. This CDR3 reads CASSLAWGRNQPQHF. CDR3 DNA sequence: TGTGCCAGCAGCTTAGCTTGGGGCAGAAATCAGCCCCAGCATTTT.

At least ten counts were recorded for this clonotype. The chain is built from TRBV29-1 and TRBJ2-5; TRBD1 matches at 10 bases. CDR3 size: 12 residues. The junction had 4 bases not matched to a gene; V was cut back by 6 bases and J by 6 bases. Germline CDR1 is SQVTM and CDR2 is ANQGSEA. This CDR3 is CSVMGQGQTQYF. The CDR3 nucleotides read TGCAGCGTGATGGGACAGGGGCAGACCCAGTACTTC.

This rearrangement joins TRBV12-3 or TRBV12-4 to TRBJ1-2; 10 bases align to TRBD1. CDR3 length: 13 residues. V trimming: 5 bases; J trimming: 7 bases; junction bases outside the gene matches: 4. CDR3 residues: CASSIRDRGGYTF. In nucleotides, the CDR3 is TGTGCCAGCAGTATCCGGGACAGGGGTGGCTACACCTTC.

The V call is TRBV20-1, the J call TRBJ2-2, with D possibly called TRBD1 or TRBD2 (5 bases each). Trimming left V 0 bases short and J 6 bases short, with 17 bases between. The CDR3 extends over 16 amino acids. The V gene's germline CDR1 is DFQATT and CDR2 SNEGSKA (reference sequence). The CDR3 reads CSARDRGRPIAGELFF. The CDR3 coding sequence is TGCAGTGCTAGAGATCGGGGCAGGCCCATAGCCGGGGAGCTGTTTTTT.

This clonotype was seen only a few times. The chain links TRBV5-1 to TRBJ2-1, with D perhaps matching TRBD1 (7 bases). Germline V CDR1 and CDR2: SGHRS, YFSETQ. There are 15 residues in the CDR3. V lost 4 bases, J lost 2 bases, and 13 bases lay in between. The CDR3 DNA follows: TGCGCCAGCAGCCACCCAGGGGGGACCTACAATGAGCAGTTCTTC. This codes for CASSHPGGTYNEQFF. Using reference TRBV5-1 and TRBJ2-1 for the parts outside the CDR3, the full variable domain is KAGVTQTPRYLIKTRGQQVTLSCSPISGHRSVSWYQQTPGQGLQFLFEYFSETQRNKGNFPGRFSGRQFSNSRSEMNVSTLELGDSALYLCASSHPGGTYNEQFFGPGTRLTVL.